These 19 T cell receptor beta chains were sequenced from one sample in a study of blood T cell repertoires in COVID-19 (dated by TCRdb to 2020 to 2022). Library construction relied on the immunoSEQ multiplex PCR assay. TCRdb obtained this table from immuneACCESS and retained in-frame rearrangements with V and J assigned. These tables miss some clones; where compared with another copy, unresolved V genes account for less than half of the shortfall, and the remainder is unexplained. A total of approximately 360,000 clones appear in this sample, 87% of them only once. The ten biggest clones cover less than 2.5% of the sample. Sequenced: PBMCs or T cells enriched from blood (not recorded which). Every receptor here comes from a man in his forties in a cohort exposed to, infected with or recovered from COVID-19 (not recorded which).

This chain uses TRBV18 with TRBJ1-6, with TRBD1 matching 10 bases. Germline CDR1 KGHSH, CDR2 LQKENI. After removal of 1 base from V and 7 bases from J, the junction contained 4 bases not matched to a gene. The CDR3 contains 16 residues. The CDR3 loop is CASSPRTGQGNSPLHF. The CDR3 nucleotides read TGTGCCAGCTCACCACGGACGGGACAGGGGAATTCACCCCTCCACTTT.

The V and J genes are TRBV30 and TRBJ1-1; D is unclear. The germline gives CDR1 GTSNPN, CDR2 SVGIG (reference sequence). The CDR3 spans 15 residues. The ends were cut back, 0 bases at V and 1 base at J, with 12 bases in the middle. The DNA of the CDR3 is TGTGCCTGGAGTGTTGGGTGGGCTGAGAACACTGAAGCTTTCTTT. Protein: CAWSVGWAENTEAFF.

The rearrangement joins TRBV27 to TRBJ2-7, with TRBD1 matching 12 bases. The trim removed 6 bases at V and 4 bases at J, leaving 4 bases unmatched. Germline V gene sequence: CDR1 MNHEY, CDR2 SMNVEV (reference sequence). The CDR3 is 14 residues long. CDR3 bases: TGTGCCAGCAGAGGGACAGGGGGCTTGTACGAGCAGTACTTC. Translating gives CASRGTGGLYEQYF.

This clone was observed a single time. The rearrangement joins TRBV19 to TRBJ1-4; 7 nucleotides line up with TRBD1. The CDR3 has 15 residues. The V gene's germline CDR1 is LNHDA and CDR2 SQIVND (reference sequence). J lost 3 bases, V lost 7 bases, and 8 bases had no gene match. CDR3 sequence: CASKTGQASNEKLFF. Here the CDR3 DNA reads TGTGCCAGTAAAACCGGACAGGCCTCTAATGAAAAACTGTTTTTT.

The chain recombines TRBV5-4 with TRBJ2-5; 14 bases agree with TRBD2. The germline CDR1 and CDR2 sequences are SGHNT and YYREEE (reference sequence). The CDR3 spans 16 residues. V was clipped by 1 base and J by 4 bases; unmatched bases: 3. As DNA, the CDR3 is TGTGCCAGCAGCTTGCCCGGGACTAGCGGGAGAGAGACCCAGTACTTC. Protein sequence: CASSLPGTSGRETQYF.

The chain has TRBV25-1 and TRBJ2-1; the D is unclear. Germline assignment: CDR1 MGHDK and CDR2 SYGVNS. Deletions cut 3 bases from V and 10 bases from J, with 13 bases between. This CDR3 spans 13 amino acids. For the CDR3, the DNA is TGTGCCAGCAGTGACCGAACCCGGAGCGAGCAGTTCTTC. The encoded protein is CASSDRTRSEQFF.

The DNA for the CDR3 is TGCAGCGTTGTTCCGGACAATTTTTACGAGCAGTACTTC. Amino acid sequence: CSVVPDNFYEQYF. The chain is built from TRBV29-1 and TRBJ2-7; D is possibly TRBD1 (5 bases). V gave up 4 bases and J gave up 4 bases, with 14 bases separating them. Per germline, CDR1 SQVTM and CDR2 ANQGSEA. CDR3 length: 13 residues.

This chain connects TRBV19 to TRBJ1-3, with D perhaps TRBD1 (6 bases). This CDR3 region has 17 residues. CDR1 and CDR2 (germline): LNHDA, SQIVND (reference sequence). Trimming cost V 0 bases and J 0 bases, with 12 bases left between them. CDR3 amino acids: CASSIDSSTGSGNTIYF. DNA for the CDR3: TGTGCCAGTAGTATAGACTCATCGACAGGCTCTGGAAACACCATATATTTT.

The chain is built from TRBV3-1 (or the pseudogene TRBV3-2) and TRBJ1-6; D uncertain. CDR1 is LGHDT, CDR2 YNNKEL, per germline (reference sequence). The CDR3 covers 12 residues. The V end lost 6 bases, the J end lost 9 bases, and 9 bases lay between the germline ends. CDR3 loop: CASRHLRSPLHF. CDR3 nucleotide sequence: TGTGCCAGCAGACACCTCCGTTCACCCCTCCACTTT.

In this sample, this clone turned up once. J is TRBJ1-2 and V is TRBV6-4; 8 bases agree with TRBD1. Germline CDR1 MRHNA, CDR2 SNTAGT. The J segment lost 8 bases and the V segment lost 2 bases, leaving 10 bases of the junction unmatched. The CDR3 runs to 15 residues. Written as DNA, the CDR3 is TGTGCCAGCAGTGACGGAACTCAGGGGGCGCGGGGCTACACCTTC. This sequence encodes CASSDGTQGARGYTF.

The CDR3 protein is CASSYSSGRETEAFF. The CDR3 region has the DNA TGTGCCAGCAGTTACTCGTCAGGGAGGGAGACTGAAGCTTTCTTT. This chain uses TRBV6-5 with TRBJ1-1; TRBD1 might be the D (5 bases). Germline V gene sequence: CDR1 MNHEY, CDR2 SVGAGI. Trimming shortened V by 0 bases and J by 5 bases, and 13 bases separated the two germline ends. The CDR3 totals 15 residues.

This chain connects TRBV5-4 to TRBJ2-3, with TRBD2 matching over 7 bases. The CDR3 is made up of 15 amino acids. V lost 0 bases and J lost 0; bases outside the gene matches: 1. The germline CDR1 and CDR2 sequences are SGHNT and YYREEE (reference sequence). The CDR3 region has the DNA TGTGCCAGCAGCTTGGCTAGCGGTAGCACAGATACGCAGTATTTT. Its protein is CASSLASGSTDTQYF.

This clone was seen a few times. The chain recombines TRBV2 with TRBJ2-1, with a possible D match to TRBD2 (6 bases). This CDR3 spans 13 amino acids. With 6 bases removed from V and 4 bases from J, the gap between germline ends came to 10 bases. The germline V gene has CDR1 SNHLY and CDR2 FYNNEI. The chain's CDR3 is CASSASEYNEQFF. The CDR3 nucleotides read TGTGCCAGCAGCGCTAGCGAATACAATGAGCAGTTCTTC. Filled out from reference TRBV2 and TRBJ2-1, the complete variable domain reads EPEVTQTPSHQVTQMGQEVILRCVPISNHLYFYWYRQILGQKVEFLVSFYNNEISEKSEIFDDQFSVERPDGSNFTLKIRSTKLEDSAMYFCASSASEYNEQFFGPGTRLTVL.

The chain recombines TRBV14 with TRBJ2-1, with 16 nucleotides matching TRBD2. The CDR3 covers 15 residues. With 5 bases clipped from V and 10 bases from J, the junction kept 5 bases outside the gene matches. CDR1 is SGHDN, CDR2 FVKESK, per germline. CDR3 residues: CASSWGLAGGREQFF. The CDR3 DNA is TGTGCCAGCAGCTGGGGACTAGCGGGAGGGAGAGAGCAGTTCTTC. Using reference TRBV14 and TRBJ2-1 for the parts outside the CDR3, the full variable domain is EAGVTQFPSHSVIEKGQTVTLRCDPISGHDNLYWYRRVMGKEIKFLLHFVKESKQDESGMPNNRFLAERTGGTYSTLKVQPAELEDSGVYFCASSWGLAGGREQFFGPGTRLTVL.

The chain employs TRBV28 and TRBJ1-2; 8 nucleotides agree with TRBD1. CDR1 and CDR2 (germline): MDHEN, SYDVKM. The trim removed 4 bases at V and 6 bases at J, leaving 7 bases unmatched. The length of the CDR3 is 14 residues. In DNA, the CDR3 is TGTGCCAGCAGTTGGGGCAGGGGGCTTCATGGCTACACCTTC. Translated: CASSWGRGLHGYTF.

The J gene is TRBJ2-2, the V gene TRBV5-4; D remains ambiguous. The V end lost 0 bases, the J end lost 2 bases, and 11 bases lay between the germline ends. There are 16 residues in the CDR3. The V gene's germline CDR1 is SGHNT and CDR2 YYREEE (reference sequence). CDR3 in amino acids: CASSLAAALNTGELFF. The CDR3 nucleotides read TGTGCCAGCAGCTTGGCTGCGGCTCTCAACACCGGGGAGCTGTTTTTT.

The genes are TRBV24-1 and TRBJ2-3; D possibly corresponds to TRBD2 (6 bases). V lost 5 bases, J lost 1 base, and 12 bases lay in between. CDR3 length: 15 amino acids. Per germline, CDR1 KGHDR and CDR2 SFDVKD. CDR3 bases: TGTGCCACCAGTGGGGGGGTTATACGCACAGATACGCAGTATTTT. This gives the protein CATSGGVIRTDTQYF.

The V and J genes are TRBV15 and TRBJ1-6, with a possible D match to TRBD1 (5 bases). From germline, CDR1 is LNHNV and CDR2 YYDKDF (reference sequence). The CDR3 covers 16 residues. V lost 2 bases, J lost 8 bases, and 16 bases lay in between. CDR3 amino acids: CATSRSGGGAHSPLHF. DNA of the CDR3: TGTGCCACCAGCAGATCTGGGGGAGGGGCACATTCACCCCTCCACTTT.

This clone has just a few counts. The chain's CDR3 is CASSYSSQGKQYF. As DNA, the CDR3 is TGTGCCAGCAGTTATTCTTCACAGGGCAAGCAGTACTTC. The chain is built from TRBV27 and TRBJ2-7; weak D call: TRBD1 (6 bases). Per the germline V gene, CDR1 is MNHEY and CDR2 is SMNVEV (reference sequence). V lost 4 bases and J 8 bases, leaving 15 bases between the germline ends. This CDR3 contains 13 residues.